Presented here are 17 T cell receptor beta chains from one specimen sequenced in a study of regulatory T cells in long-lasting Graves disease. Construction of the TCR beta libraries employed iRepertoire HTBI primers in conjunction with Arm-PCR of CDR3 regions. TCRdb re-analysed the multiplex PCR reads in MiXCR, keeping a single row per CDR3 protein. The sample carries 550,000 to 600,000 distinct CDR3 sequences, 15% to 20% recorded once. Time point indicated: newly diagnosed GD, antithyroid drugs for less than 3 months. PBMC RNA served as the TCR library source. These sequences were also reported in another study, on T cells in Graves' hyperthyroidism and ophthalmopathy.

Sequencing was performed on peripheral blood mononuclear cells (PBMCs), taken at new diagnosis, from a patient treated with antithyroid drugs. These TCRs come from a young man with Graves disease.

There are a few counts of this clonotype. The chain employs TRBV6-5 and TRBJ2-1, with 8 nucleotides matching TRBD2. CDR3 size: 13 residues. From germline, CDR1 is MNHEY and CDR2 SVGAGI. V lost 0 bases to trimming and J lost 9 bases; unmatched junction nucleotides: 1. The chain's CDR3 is CASSYSSGTEQFF. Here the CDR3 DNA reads TGTGCCAGCAGTTACTCTAGCGGGACTGAGCAGTTCTTC.

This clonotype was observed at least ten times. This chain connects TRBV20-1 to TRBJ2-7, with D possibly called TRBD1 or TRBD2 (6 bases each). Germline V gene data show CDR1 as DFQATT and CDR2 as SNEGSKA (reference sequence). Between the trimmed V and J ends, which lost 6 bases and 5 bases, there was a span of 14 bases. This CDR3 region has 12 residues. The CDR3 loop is CSARTAGDEQYF. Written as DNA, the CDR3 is TGCAGTGCGCGGACAGCGGGTGACGAGCAGTACTTC.

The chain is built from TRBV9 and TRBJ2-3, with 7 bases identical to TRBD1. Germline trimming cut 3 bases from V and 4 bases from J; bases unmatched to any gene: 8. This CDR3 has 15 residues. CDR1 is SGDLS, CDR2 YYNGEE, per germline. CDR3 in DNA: TGTGCCAGCAGCGCTTTCAGGGGGATGTCAGATACGCAGTATTTT. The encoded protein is CASSAFRGMSDTQYF.

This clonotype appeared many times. CDR3 in DNA: TGTGCCAGCAGCCAAGATCATCAAAATTCACCCCTCCACTTT. This encodes CASSQDHQNSPLHF. This chain connects TRBV3-1 to TRBJ1-6; D not certain. Germline CDR1 and CDR2: LGHDT and YNNKEL (reference sequence). V lost 0 bases and J 7 bases, leaving 7 bases between the germline ends. There are 14 residues in the CDR3.

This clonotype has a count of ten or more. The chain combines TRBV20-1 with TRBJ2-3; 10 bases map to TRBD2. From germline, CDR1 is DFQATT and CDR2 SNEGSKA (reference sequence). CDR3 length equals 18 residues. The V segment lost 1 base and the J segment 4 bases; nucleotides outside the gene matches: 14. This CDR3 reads CSARVASGRWEGADTQYF. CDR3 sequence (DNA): TGCAGTGCTAGAGTGGCTAGCGGGAGATGGGAGGGTGCAGATACGCAGTATTTT.

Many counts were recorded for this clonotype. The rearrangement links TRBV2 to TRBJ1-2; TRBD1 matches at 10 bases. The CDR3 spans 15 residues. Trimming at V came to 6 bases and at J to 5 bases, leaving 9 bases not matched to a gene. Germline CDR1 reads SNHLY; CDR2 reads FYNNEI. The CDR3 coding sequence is TGTGCCAGCAGCCCGACAGGGGGCGTCGGTTATGGCTACACCTTC. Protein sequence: CASSPTGGVGYGYTF.

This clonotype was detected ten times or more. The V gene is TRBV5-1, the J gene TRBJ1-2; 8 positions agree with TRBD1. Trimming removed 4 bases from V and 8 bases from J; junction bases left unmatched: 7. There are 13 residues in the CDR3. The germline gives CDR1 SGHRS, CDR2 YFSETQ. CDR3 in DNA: TGCGCCAGCAGCGTGGACAGGGCTGGGGGCTACACCTTC. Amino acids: CASSVDRAGGYTF.

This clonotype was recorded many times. CDR3 amino acids: CASSLQGVDYEQYF. CDR3 bases: TGTGCCAGCAGTTTGCAGGGAGTGGATTACGAGCAGTACTTC. The chain is built from TRBV12-3 or TRBV12-4 and TRBJ2-7; the D gene could be TRBD1 or TRBD2 (5 bases each). The CDR3 runs 14 residues. Trimming took 3 bases from V and 4 from J, leaving 13 bases between them.

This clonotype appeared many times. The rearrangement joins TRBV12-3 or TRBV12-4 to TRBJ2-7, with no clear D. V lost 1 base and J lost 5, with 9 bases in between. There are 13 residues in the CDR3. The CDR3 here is CASSLVRRHEQYF. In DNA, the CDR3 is TGTGCCAGCAGTTTAGTGAGGCGACACGAGCAGTACTTC.

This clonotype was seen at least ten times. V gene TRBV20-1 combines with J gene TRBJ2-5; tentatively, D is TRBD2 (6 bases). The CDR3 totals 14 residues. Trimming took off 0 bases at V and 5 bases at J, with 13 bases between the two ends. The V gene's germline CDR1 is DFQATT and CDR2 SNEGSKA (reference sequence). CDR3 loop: CSARDHAGTETQYF. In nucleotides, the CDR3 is TGCAGTGCTAGAGATCATGCGGGAACTGAGACCCAGTACTTC.

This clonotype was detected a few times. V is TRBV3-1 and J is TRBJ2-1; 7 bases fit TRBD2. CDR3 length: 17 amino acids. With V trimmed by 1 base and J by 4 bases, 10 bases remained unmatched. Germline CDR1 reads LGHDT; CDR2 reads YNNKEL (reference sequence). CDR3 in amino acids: CASSQVGGRGEYNEQFF. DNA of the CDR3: TGTGCCAGCAGCCAAGTCGGAGGGAGGGGAGAATACAATGAGCAGTTCTTC.

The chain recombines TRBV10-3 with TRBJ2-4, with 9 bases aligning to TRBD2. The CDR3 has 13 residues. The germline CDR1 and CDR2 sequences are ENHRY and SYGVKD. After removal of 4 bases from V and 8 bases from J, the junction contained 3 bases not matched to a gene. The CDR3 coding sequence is TGTGCCATCAGTGTTGCGGGAGGGGACATTCAGTACTTC. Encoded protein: CAISVAGGDIQYF.

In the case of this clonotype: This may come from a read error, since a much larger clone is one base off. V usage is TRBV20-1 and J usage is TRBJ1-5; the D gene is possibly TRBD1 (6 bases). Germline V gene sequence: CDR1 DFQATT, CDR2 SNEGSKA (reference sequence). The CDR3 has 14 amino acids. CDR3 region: CSASFGGGNRPQHF. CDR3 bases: TGCAGTGCTAGCTTCGGCGGGGGCAATCGGCCCCAGCATTTT.

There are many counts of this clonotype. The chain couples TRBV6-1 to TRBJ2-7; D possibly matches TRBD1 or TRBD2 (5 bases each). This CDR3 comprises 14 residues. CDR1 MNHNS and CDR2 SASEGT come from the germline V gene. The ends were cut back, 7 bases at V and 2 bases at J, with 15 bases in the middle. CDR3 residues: CASIPGLTAYEQYF. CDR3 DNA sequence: TGTGCCAGCATTCCGGGGCTAACGGCCTACGAGCAGTACTTC.

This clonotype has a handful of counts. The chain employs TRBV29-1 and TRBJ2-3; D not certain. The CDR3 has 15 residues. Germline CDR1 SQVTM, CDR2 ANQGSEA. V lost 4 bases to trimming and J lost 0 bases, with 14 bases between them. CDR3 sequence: CSVVRKSASTDTQYF. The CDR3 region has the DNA TGCAGCGTTGTTCGTAAAAGTGCTAGCACAGATACGCAGTATTTT.

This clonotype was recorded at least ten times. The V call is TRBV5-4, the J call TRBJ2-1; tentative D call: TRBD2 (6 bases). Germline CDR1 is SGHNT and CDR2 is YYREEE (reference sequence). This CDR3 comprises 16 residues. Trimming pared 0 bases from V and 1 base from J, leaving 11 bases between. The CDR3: CASSLEGGDSYNEQFF. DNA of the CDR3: TGTGCCAGCAGCTTGGAGGGCGGGGATTCCTACAATGAGCAGTTCTTC.

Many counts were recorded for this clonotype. CDR3 region: CASSLEQGSYGYTF. The CDR3 bases are TGTGCCAGCAGCTTAGAACAGGGCTCCTATGGCTACACCTTC. This chain joins TRBV5-6 and TRBJ1-2, with a tentative D call TRBD1 (6 bases). Germline CDR1 SGHDT, CDR2 YYEEEE. With 2 bases removed from V and 4 bases from J, the gap between germline ends came to 12 bases. The CDR3 has 14 amino acids.